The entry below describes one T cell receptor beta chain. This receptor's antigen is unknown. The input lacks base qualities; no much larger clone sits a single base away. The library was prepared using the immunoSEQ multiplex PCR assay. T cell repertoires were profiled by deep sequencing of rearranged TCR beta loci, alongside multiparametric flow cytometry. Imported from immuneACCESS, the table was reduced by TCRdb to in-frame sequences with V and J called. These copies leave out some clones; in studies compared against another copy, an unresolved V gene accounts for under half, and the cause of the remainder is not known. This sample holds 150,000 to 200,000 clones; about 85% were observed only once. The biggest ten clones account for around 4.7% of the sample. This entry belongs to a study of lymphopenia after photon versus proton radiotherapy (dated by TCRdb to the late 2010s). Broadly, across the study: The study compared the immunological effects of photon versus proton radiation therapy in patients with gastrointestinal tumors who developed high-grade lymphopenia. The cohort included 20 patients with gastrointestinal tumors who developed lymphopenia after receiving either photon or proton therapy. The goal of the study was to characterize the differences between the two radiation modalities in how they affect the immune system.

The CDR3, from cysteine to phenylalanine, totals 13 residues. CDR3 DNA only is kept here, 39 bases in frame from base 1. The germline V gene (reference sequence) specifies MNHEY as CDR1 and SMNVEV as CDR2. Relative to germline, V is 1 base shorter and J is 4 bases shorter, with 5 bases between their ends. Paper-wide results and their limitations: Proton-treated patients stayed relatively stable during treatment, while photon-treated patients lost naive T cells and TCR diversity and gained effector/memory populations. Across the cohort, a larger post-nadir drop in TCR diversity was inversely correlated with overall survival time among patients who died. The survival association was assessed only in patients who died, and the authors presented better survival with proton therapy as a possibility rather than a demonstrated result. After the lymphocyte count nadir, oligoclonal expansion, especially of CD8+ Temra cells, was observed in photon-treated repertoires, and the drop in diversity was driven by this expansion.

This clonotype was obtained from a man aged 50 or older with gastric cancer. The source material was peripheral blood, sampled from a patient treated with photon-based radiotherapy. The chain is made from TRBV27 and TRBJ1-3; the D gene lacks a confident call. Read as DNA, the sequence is TGTGCCAGCAGTTTATACGGGGGAAACACCATATATTTT. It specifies CASSLYGGNTIYF.